The 32 T cell receptor beta chains below all came from one sample that was sequenced in a study of blood T cell repertoires in COVID-19. Profiling relied on immunoSEQ multiplex PCR, and the TCRdb table lists in-frame clones only, not all of them. This sample yields 110,000 or so clones, of which about 78% are seen a single time; about 4.5% belongs to the top ten. Material for sequencing was peripheral blood. These receptors originate from a human donor in a cohort sampled during active or convalescent COVID-19.

This chain uses TRBV15 with TRBJ2-3; 7 bases match TRBD1. The V segment lost 1 base and the J segment 7 bases; nucleotides outside the gene matches: 11. The CDR3 consists of 16 residues. From germline, CDR1 is LNHNV and CDR2 YYDKDF (reference sequence). The CDR3 sequence is CATSRGGTARRNTQYF. CDR3 sequence (DNA): TGTGCCACCAGCAGAGGGGGGACAGCGCGAAGGAATACGCAGTATTTT.

The CDR3 here is CSAYGNTEAFF. The CDR3 region has the DNA TGCAGTGCGTACGGTAACACTGAAGCTTTCTTT. The V and J genes are TRBV20-1 and TRBJ1-1; D not certain. The CDR3 consists of 11 residues. V was clipped by 6 bases and J by 2 bases, with 7 bases between them. Germline V lookup: CDR1 DFQATT, CDR2 SNEGSKA (reference sequence).

The V gene is TRBV19, the J gene TRBJ2-4, with D hard to call. Germline CDR1 and CDR2: LNHDA and SQIVND (reference sequence). The germline V and J ends were trimmed by 5 bases and 6 bases, with 8 bases remaining between them. This CDR3 comprises 12 residues. CDR3 nucleotide sequence: TGTGCCAGTAGTTCACAGATAAACATTCAGTACTTC. Translating it yields CASSSQINIQYF.

The CDR3 nucleotides are TGTGCCAGTAGAGATATATTGAGTCGGAATGAGCAGTTCTTC. Translation gives CASRDILSRNEQFF. The rearrangement links TRBV19 to TRBJ2-1; D is ambiguous. V was shortened by 6 bases and J by 7 bases, with 16 bases between the two germline ends. The CDR3 loop spans 14 amino acids. Germline-derived CDR1 and CDR2 are LNHDA and SQIVND (reference sequence). Full variable domain (missing parts from reference TRBV19 and TRBJ2-1): DGGITQSPKYLFRKEGQNVTLSCEQNLNHDAMYWYRQDPGQGLRLIYYSQIVNDFQKGDIAEGYSVSREKKESFPLTVTSAQKNPTAFYLCASRDILSRNEQFFGPGTRLTVL.

The chain is built from TRBV6-5 and TRBJ1-1, with D possibly matching TRBD1 (5 bases). CDR1 and CDR2 from the germline V gene are MNHEY and SVGAGI. This CDR3 has 14 amino acids. V lost 6 bases and J lost 1, with 12 bases in between. The CDR3 loop reads CASRPLTGNTEAFF. CDR3 DNA sequence: TGTGCCAGCAGACCCCTTACAGGGAACACTGAAGCTTTCTTT.

The rearrangement links TRBV4-3 to TRBJ1-1; perhaps TRBD1 as D (6 bases). Germline CDR1 and CDR2: LGHNA and YSLEER. CDR3 size: 15 residues. Trimming stripped 0 bases from V and 4 bases from J, with 12 bases between. The CDR3 DNA reads as TGCGCCAGCAGCCAAGATTGGCGGGGGCCCACTGAAGCTTTCTTT. Translation: CASSQDWRGPTEAFF.

Points on this clone: One end of the junction does not line up with germline, which may come from a read error. The chain recombines TRBV7-2 with TRBJ2-3; D may be TRBD2 (6 bases). Germline CDR1 is SGHTA and CDR2 is FQGNSA. The CDR3 is 13 amino acids. The DNA of the CDR3 is TGTGCCAGCGGCTTCAGCGGGCAAGATACGCAGTATTTT. Its protein is CASGFSGQDTQYF.

The rearrangement links TRBV7-8 to TRBJ1-3; 9 nucleotides match TRBD1. The CDR3 length is 17 residues. After removal of 5 bases from V and 4 bases from J, the junction contained 12 bases not matched to a gene. Germline CDR1 reads SGHVS; CDR2 reads FQNEAQ. CDR3 DNA sequence: TGTGCCAGCAGCCCCTCACTTGGGACAGGGCAAGGAAACACCATATATTTT. This codes for CASSPSLGTGQGNTIYF. The variable domain in full, with the rest retrieved from reference TRBV7-8 and TRBJ1-3, is GAGVSQSPRYKVAKRGQDVALRCDPISGHVSLFWYQQALGQGPEFLTYFQNEAQLDKSGLPSDRFFAERPEGSVSTLKIQRTQQEDSAVYLCASSPSLGTGQGNTIYFGEGSWLTVV.

The J gene is TRBJ2-7, the V gene TRBV19; a possible D gene is TRBD2 (6 bases). The CDR3 extends over 14 amino acids. Germline loops: CDR1 LNHDA, CDR2 SQIVND (reference sequence). Trimming stripped 3 bases from V and 4 bases from J, with 13 bases between. DNA for the CDR3: TGTGCCAGTAGTATTAAGGAGGGGAGTTACGAGCAGTACTTC. This encodes CASSIKEGSYEQYF.

This clone has just one count. The chain recombines TRBV10-3 with TRBJ2-3; D is possibly TRBD1 (6 bases). This CDR3 is 13 amino acids long. V gave up 1 base and J gave up 6 bases, with 8 bases separating them. Germline CDR1 is ENHRY and CDR2 is SYGVKD. CDR3 residues: CAISEWGPDTQYF. The CDR3, as DNA: TGTGCCATCAGTGAGTGGGGGCCTGATACGCAGTATTTT.

The V call is TRBV10-1, the J call TRBJ1-1, with a tentative D call TRBD1 (5 bases). V lost 11 bases and J lost 0, with 16 bases in between. The CDR3 sequence is 14 residues long. Germline V gene data show CDR1 as WNHNN and CDR2 as SYGVQD (reference sequence). The CDR3 DNA follows: TGCGCCCGGGGGGGGTACCCTCTGAACACTGAAGCTTTCTTT. As protein: CARGGYPLNTEAFF.

The CDR3 DNA sequence: TGTGCCAGCAGCCCCCTAGGGACAGGGAAGTACGAGCAGTACTTC. Amino acids: CASSPLGTGKYEQYF. This sequence joins TRBV27 and TRBJ2-7, with 9 bases lining up with TRBD1. The CDR3 loop spans 15 amino acids. The J segment lost 4 bases and the V segment lost 6 bases, leaving 10 bases of the junction unmatched. Germline V gives CDR1 MNHEY, CDR2 SMNVEV (reference sequence).

The chain combines TRBV19 with TRBJ1-1; 9 bases align to TRBD1. The ends lost 5 bases at V and 10 bases at J; junction bases unmatched: 11. CDR3 length equals 14 residues. Germline V CDR1 and CDR2: LNHDA, SQIVND (reference sequence). Here the CDR3 reads CASSPGTGIWGAFF. CDR3 DNA: TGTGCCAGTAGTCCCGGGACAGGGATTTGGGGAGCTTTCTTT. Looking up the rest from reference TRBV19 and TRBJ1-1 gives the full variable domain: DGGITQSPKYLFRKEGQNVTLSCEQNLNHDAMYWYRQDPGQGLRLIYYSQIVNDFQKGDIAEGYSVSREKKESFPLTVTSAQKNPTAFYLCASSPGTGIWGAFFGQGTRLTVV.

This clone was counted a single time. The chain combines TRBV18 with TRBJ2-1; maybe TRBD2 (5 bases). The V end was cut by 0 bases, the J end by 0 bases, with 6 bases between. CDR3 length: 15 amino acids. Germline V gene lookup returns CDR1 KGHSH and CDR2 LQKENI. Here the CDR3 reads CASSPPGSSYNEQFF. The CDR3 nucleotides read TGTGCCAGCTCACCACCGGGGAGCTCCTACAATGAGCAGTTCTTC.

The chain couples TRBV12-1 to TRBJ1-1; the table calls TRBD1, which could not be checked here. TRBV12-1 is a pseudogene segment. The CDR3 has 16 residues. The CDR3: CASSSSGLAMNTEAFF. Here the CDR3 DNA reads TGTGCCAGCAGCTCGTCAGGCTTGGCCATGAACACTGAAGCTTTCTTT.

This chain uses TRBV7-2 with TRBJ2-7; 9 bases are shared with TRBD1. Germline lookup yields CDR1 SGHTA and CDR2 FQGNSA. Unmatched junction bases numbered 9, after V lost 5 bases and J lost 4 bases. The CDR3 has 15 residues. DNA of the CDR3: TGTGCCAGCAGCGTGGACAGGGGCAATGTATACGAGCAGTACTTC. This codes for CASSVDRGNVYEQYF.

In this sample, this clone turned up a few times. The chain employs TRBV3-1 (or the pseudogene TRBV3-2) and TRBJ1-4, with a possible D match to TRBD1 (6 bases). The CDR3 consists of 14 residues. CDR1 is LGHDT and CDR2 is YNNKEL in the germline V gene (reference sequence). Trimming stripped 2 bases from V and 7 bases from J, with 11 bases between. As DNA, the CDR3 is TGTGCCAGCAGCCAACGGGGGGCTGGTGAAAAACTGTTTTTT. This sequence encodes CASSQRGAGEKLFF.

The J gene is TRBJ2-1, the V gene TRBV7-9; 7 nucleotides align to TRBD1. The germline gives CDR1 SEHNR, CDR2 FQNEAQ (reference sequence). This CDR3 has 16 residues. The V gene end was trimmed by 5 bases and the J gene end by 2 bases; junction bases not matched to a gene: 9. The CDR3 sequence: CASSHRPGQTYNEQFF. The CDR3 DNA reads TGTGCCAGCAGCCATAGACCGGGACAGACCTACAATGAGCAGTTCTTC.

The chain has TRBV6-5 and TRBJ2-7; tentative D call: TRBD2 (6 bases). Germline values: CDR1 MNHEY, CDR2 SVGAGI. This CDR3 is 14 amino acids long. V gave up 4 bases and J gave up 0 bases, with 10 bases separating them. CDR3 bases: TGTGCCAGCAGTTCGTCGCGGGACTCCTACGAGCAGTACTTC. Amino acids: CASSSSRDSYEQYF.

This clone has just one count. The chain links TRBV6-5 to TRBJ1-2; no definite D call. The CDR3 is 10 amino acids. Germline CDR1 is MNHEY and CDR2 is SVGAGI. V lost 9 bases, J lost 6 bases, and 8 bases lay in between. The CDR3, as DNA: TGTGCCAGTGATGGCCATGGCTACACCTTC. This sequence encodes CASDGHGYTF.

This clone was seen a single time. V is TRBV5-5 and J is TRBJ2-7; 10 bases agree with TRBD2. CDR1 SGHKS and CDR2 YYEKEE come from the germline V gene (reference sequence). V dropped 2 bases and J dropped 7; count of bases not matched to a gene: 15. The CDR3 loop spans 17 amino acids. CDR3 loop: CASSFISSGRALKEQYF. As DNA, the CDR3 is TGTGCCAGCAGCTTCATCTCAAGCGGGAGGGCCCTAAAAGAGCAGTACTTC.

This chain links TRBV10-3 with TRBJ2-7; a weak D match, TRBD2 (6 bases). Deletions cut 3 bases from V and 3 bases from J, with 15 bases between. Germline V gene lookup returns CDR1 ENHRY and CDR2 SYGVKD. This CDR3 spans 15 amino acids. CDR3 DNA: TGTGCCATCAGTGAAGTCGGGGGAGTGAACTACGAGCAGTACTTC. Encoded protein: CAISEVGGVNYEQYF.

The chain uses TRBV2 and TRBJ2-1; possibly TRBD2 for D (6 bases). The length of the CDR3 is 16 residues. The germline CDR1 and CDR2 sequences are SNHLY and FYNNEI. Deletions cut 8 bases from V and 0 bases from J, with 17 bases between. CDR3 nucleotides: TGTGCCAGCGGACGATTAGCGGTGAGCTCCTACAATGAGCAGTTCTTC. Translated: CASGRLAVSSYNEQFF.

The J gene is TRBJ2-2, the V gene TRBV28, with 8 bases lining up with TRBD1. J gave up 1 base and V 3 bases, and 4 bases lay outside the gene matches. This CDR3 contains 16 residues. The germline V gene has CDR1 MDHEN and CDR2 SYDVKM. CDR3 sequence: CASSLGRGLNTGELFF. CDR3 in DNA: TGTGCCAGCAGTTTGGGCAGGGGGCTGAACACCGGGGAGCTGTTTTTT.

CDR3 loop: CASSLRRQGSSGANVLTF. CDR3 coding DNA: TGTGCCAGCAGCCTAAGGAGACAGGGTAGTTCCGGGGCCAACGTCCTGACTTTC. V gene TRBV7-8 combines with J gene TRBJ2-6; 7 nucleotides match TRBD1. After removal of 5 bases from V and 4 bases from J, the junction contained 14 bases not matched to a gene. The CDR3 is 18 amino acids. CDR1 is SGHVS, CDR2 FQNEAQ, per germline. Full variable domain (remainder filled in from reference TRBV7-8 and TRBJ2-6): GAGVSQSPRYKVAKRGQDVALRCDPISGHVSLFWYQQALGQGPEFLTYFQNEAQLDKSGLPSDRFFAERPEGSVSTLKIQRTQQEDSAVYLCASSLRRQGSSGANVLTFGAGSRLTVL.

This clone appeared once. The CDR3 sequence is CASSPRRGGGSPLHF. DNA for the CDR3: TGTGCCAGCAGCCCCCGACGCGGGGGGGGATCACCCCTCCACTTT. The chain uses TRBV7-2 and TRBJ1-6, with D perhaps matching TRBD1 (5 bases). V was shortened by 5 bases and J by 10 bases, with 18 bases between the two germline ends. CDR3 size: 15 residues. CDR1 SGHTA and CDR2 FQGNSA come from the germline V gene.

This chain's CDR3 is CASRPGPGVANVLTF. CDR3 bases: TGCGCCAGCAGACCGGGGCCGGGAGTGGCCAACGTCCTGACTTTC. This rearrangement joins TRBV23-1 to TRBJ2-6, with D possibly TRBD2 on 6 matching bases. TRBV23-1 is identified as an open reading frame with a role that is uncertain. Trimming removed 6 bases from V and 6 bases from J, with 15 bases in between. The CDR3 length is 15 residues.

The V and J genes are TRBV19 and TRBJ1-2; a weak D match, TRBD1 (6 bases). V lost 3 bases and J 7 bases, leaving 18 bases between the germline ends. This CDR3 comprises 15 residues. Germline lookup yields CDR1 LNHDA and CDR2 SQIVND (reference sequence). CDR3 DNA sequence: TGTGCCAGTAGTATTGGGCAGGGGATTAGTTCTGGCTACACCTTC. Translating it yields CASSIGQGISSGYTF.

The chain carries TRBV5-1 and TRBJ1-1; 7 nucleotides match TRBD1. Germline loops: CDR1 SGHRS, CDR2 YFSETQ. V lost 0 bases to trimming and J lost 0 bases; unmatched junction nucleotides: 14. The CDR3 has 19 residues. The CDR3 loop is CASSLDRGDGSGLNTEAFF. The CDR3 nucleotides are TGCGCCAGCAGCTTGGACAGGGGAGATGGTTCGGGATTGAACACTGAAGCTTTCTTT.

This clone was found a few times. The V and J genes are TRBV10-3 and TRBJ2-3; 7 bases match TRBD1. CDR3 length: 18 amino acids. The germline CDR1 and CDR2 sequences are ENHRY and SYGVKD. V lost 3 bases and J lost 3; bases outside the gene matches: 15. Here the CDR3 DNA reads TGTGCCATCAGTGACCAAGGACAGGCCTGGGGCACGACAGATACGCAGTATTTT. Its translation is CAISDQGQAWGTTDTQYF.

V is TRBV18 and J is TRBJ1-6, with TRBD1 matching over 7 bases. Per the germline V gene, CDR1 is KGHSH and CDR2 is LQKENI. V trimming: 6 bases; J trimming: 5 bases; junction bases outside the gene matches: 4. This CDR3 region has 14 residues. The CDR3 nucleotides read TGTGCCAGCTCGAAAGGGACAGATAATTCACCCCTCCACTTT. It yields the protein CASSKGTDNSPLHF.

The CDR3 loop reads CASTPIRLGGVNEQFF. In DNA form, the CDR3 reads TGTGCCAGCACTCCCATCAGACTGGGGGGGGTTAATGAGCAGTTCTTC. V and J are TRBV6-6 and TRBJ2-1; 7 nucleotides line up with TRBD2. V was clipped by 7 bases and J by 7 bases; unmatched bases: 16. CDR3 length: 16 amino acids. CDR1 and CDR2 (germline): MNHNY, SVGAGI (reference sequence).